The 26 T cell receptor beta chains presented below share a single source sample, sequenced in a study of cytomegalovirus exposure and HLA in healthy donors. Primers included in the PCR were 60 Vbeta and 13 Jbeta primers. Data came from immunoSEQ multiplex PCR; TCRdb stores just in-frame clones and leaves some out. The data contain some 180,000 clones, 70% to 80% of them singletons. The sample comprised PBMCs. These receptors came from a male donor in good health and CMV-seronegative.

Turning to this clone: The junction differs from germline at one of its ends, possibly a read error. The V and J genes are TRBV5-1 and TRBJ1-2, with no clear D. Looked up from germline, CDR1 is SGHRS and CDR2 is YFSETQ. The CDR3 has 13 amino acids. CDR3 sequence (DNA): TGCGCCAGCAGCTTGGAGGCTAACTACGGCTACACCTTC. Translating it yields CASSLEANYGYTF.

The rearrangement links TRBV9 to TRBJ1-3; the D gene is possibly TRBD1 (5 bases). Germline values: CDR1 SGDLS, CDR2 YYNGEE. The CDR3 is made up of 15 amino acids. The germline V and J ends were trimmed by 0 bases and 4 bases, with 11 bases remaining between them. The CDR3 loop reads CASSVEAQGGNTIYF. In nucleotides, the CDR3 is TGTGCCAGCAGCGTAGAAGCCCAGGGAGGAAACACCATATATTTT.

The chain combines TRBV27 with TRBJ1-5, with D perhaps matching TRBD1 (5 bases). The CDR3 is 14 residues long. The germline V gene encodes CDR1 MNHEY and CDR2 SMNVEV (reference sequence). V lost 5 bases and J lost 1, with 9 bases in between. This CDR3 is CASSVTVSNQPQHF. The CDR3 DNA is TGTGCCAGCAGTGTGACAGTAAGCAATCAGCCCCAGCATTTT.

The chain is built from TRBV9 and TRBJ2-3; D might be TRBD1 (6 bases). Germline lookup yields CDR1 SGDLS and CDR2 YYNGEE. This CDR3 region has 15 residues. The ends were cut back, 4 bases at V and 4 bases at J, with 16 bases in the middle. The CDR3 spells CASSSGTRRSDTQYF. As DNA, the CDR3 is TGTGCCAGCAGCTCCGGGACACGGAGGTCAGATACGCAGTATTTT. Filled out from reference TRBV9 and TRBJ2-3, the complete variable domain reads DSGVTQTPKHLITATGQRVTLRCSPRSGDLSVYWYQQSLDQGLQFLIQYYNGEERAKGNILERFSAQQFPDLHSELNLSSLELGDSALYFCASSSGTRRSDTQYFGPGTRLTVL.

In DNA, the CDR3 is TGTGCCTGGAGTACTGGGGGGGGCCCCGTAGATACGCAGTATTTT. It codes for CAWSTGGGPVDTQYF. The chain couples TRBV30 to TRBJ2-3, with D possibly being TRBD2 (7 bases). CDR1 is GTSNPN, CDR2 SVGIG, per germline (reference sequence). V lost 2 bases to trimming and J lost 5 bases, with 17 bases between them. The CDR3 is 15 amino acids.

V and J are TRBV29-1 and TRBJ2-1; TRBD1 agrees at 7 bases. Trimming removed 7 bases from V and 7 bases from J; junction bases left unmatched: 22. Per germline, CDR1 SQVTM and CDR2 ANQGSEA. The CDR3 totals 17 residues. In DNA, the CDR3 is TGCAGCGCTGCCTACCGAATGACAGGGCCCAGGGGGAATGAGCAGTTCTTC. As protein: CSAAYRMTGPRGNEQFF.

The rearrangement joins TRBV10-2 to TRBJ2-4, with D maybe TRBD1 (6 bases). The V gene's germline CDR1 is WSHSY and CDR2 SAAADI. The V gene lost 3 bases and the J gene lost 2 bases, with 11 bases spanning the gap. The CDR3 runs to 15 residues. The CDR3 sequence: CASSEGQGTKNIQYF. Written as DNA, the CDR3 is TGCGCCAGCAGTGAAGGTCAGGGGACCAAAAACATTCAGTACTTC.

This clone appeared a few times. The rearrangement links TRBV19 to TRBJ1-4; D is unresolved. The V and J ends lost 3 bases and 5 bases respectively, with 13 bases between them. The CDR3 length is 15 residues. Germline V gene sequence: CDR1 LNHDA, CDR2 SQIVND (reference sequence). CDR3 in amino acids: CASSMGENLNEKLFF. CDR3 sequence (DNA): TGTGCCAGTAGTATGGGAGAGAACCTCAATGAAAAACTGTTTTTT.

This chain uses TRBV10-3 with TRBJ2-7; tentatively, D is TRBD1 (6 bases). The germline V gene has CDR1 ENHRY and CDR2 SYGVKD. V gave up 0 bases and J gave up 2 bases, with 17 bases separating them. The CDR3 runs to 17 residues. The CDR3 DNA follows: TGTGCCATCAGTGAGTCCCCACCGGGACATATCACCTACGAGCAGTACTTC. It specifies CAISESPPGHITYEQYF.

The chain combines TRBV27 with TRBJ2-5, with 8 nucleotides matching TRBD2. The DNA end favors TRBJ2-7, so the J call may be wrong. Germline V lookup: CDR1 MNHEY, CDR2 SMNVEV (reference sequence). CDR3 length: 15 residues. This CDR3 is CASSSPRAGAYEQYF. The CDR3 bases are TGTGCCAGCAGTTCCCCGCGAGCGGGGGCCTACGAGCAGTACTTC.

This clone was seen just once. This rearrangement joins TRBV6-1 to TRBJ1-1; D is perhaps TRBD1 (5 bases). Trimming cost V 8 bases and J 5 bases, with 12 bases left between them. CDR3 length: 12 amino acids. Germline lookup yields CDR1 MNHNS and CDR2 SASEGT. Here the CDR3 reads CASGQGWTEAFF. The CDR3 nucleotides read TGTGCCAGCGGGCAGGGTTGGACTGAAGCTTTCTTT.

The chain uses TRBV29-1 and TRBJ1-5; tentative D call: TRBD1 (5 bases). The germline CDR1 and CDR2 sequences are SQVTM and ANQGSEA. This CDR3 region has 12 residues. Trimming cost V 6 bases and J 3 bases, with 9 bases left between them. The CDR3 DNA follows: TGCAGCGTCGCCAGGGACAATCAGCCCCAGCATTTT. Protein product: CSVARDNQPQHF. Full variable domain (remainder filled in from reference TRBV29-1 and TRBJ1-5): SAVISQKPSRDICQRGTSLTIQCQVDSQVTMMFWYRQQPGQSLTLIATANQGSEATYESGFVIDKFPISRPNLTFSTLTVSNMSPEDSSIYLCSVARDNQPQHFGDGTRLSIL.

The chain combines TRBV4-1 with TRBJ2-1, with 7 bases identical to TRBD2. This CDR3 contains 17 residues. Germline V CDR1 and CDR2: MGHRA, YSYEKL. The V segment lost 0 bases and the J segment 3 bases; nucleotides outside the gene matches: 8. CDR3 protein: CASSQDSTSPYYNEQFF. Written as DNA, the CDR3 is TGCGCCAGCAGCCAAGATTCGACTAGCCCCTACTACAATGAGCAGTTCTTC.

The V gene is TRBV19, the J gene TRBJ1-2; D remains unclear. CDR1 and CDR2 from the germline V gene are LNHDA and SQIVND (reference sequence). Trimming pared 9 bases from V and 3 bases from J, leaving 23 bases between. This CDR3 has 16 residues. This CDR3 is CASSPAAPIRYYGYTF. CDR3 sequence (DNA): TGTGCCAGCTCCCCGGCAGCGCCTATTAGGTACTATGGCTACACCTTC.

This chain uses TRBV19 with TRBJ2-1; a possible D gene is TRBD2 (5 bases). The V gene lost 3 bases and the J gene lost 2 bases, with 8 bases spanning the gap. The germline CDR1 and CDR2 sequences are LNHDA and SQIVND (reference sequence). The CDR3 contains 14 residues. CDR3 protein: CASSMASTYNEQFF. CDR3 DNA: TGTGCCAGTAGTATGGCTAGCACCTACAATGAGCAGTTCTTC.

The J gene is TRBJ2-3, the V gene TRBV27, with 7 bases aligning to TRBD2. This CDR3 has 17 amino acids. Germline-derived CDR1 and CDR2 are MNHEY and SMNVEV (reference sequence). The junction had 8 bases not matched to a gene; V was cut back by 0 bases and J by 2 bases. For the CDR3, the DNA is TGTGCCAGCAGTTTATCGGTGGGAGGGCCGAACACAGATACGCAGTATTTT. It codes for CASSLSVGGPNTDTQYF.

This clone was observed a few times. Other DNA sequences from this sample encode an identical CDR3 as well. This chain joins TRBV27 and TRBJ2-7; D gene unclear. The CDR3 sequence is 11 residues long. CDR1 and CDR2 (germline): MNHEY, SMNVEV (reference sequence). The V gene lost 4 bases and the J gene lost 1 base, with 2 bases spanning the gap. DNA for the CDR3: TGTGCCAGCAGTTCTTCCTACGAGCAGTACTTC. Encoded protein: CASSSSYEQYF.

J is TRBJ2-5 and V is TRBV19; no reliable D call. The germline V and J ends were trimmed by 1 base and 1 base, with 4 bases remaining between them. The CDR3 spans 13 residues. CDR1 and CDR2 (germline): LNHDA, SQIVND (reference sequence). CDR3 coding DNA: TGTGCCAGTAGTATAGGAGGCCAAGAGACCCAGTACTTC. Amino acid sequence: CASSIGGQETQYF.

The CDR3: CASSPPSGSPLHF. CDR3 nucleotides: TGCGCCAGCAGCCCCCCGAGCGGTTCACCCCTCCACTTT. The chain employs TRBV5-1 and TRBJ1-6, with unresolved D. CDR3 length: 13 residues. Germline CDR1 is SGHRS and CDR2 is YFSETQ. The germline V and J ends were trimmed by 4 bases and 9 bases, with 11 bases remaining between them.

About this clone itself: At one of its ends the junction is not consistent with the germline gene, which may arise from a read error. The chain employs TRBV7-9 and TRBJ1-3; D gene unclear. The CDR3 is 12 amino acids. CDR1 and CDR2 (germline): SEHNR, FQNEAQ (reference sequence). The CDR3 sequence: CSSSLTGNTIYF. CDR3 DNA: TGTTCCAGCAGCCTGACAGGAAACACCATATATTTT.

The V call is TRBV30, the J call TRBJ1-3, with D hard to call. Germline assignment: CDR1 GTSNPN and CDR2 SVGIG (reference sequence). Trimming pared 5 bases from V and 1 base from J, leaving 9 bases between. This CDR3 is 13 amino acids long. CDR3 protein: CAWRVRSGNTIYF. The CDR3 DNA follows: TGTGCCTGGCGGGTTAGGTCTGGAAACACCATATATTTT.

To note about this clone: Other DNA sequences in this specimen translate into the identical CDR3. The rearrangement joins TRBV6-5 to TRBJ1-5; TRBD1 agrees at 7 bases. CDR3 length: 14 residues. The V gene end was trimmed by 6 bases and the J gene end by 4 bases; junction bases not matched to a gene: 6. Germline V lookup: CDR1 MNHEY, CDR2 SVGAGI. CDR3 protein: CASSRDRGNQPQHF. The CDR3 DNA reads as TGTGCCAGCAGCCGGGACAGAGGGAATCAGCCCCAGCATTTT.

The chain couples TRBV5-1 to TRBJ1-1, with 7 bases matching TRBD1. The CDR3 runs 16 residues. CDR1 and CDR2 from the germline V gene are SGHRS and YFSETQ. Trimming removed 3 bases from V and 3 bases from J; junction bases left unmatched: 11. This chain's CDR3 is CASSSKTGTADTEAFF. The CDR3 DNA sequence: TGCGCCAGCAGCTCAAAGACAGGGACGGCGGACACTGAAGCTTTCTTT. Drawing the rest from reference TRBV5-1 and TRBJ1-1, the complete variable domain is KAGVTQTPRYLIKTRGQQVTLSCSPISGHRSVSWYQQTPGQGLQFLFEYFSETQRNKGNFPGRFSGRQFSNSRSEMNVSTLELGDSALYLCASSSKTGTADTEAFFGQGTRLTVV.

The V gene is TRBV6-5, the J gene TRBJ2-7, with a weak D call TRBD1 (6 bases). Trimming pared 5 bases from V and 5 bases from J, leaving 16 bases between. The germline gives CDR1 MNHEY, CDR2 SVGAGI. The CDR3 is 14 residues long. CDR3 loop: CASSVGQLPHEQYF. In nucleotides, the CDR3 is TGTGCCAGCAGTGTCGGACAGTTACCCCACGAGCAGTACTTC.

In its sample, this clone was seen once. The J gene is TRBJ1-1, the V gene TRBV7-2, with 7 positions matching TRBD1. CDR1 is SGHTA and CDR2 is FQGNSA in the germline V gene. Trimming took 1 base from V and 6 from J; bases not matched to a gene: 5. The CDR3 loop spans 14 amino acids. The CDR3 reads CASSLVDGTAEAFF. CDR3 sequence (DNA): TGTGCCAGCAGCTTAGTAGACGGGACAGCTGAAGCTTTCTTT.

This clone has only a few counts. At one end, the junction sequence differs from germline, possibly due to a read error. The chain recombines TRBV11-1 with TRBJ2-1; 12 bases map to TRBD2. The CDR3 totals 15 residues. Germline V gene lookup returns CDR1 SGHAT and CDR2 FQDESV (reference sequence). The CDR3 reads CASSLELAGGPGRVF. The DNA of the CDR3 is TGTGCCAGCAGCTTAGAGCTAGCGGGAGGGCCGGGGAGGGTCTTC.